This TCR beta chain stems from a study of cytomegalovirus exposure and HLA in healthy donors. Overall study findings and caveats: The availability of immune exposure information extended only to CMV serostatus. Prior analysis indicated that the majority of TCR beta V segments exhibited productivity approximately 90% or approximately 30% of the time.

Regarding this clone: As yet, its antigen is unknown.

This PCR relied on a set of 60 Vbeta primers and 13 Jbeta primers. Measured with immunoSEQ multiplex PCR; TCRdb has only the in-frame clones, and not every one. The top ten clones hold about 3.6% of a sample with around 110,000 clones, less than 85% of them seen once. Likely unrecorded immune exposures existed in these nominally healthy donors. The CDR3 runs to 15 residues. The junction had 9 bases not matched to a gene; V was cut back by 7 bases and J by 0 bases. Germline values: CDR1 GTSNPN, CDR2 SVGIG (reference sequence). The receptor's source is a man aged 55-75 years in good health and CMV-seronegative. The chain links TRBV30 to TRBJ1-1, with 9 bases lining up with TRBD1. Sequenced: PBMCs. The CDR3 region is CASRDRALLNTEAFF. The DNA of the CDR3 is TGTGCCTCCCGGGACAGGGCCCTTTTGAACACTGAAGCTTTCTTT.